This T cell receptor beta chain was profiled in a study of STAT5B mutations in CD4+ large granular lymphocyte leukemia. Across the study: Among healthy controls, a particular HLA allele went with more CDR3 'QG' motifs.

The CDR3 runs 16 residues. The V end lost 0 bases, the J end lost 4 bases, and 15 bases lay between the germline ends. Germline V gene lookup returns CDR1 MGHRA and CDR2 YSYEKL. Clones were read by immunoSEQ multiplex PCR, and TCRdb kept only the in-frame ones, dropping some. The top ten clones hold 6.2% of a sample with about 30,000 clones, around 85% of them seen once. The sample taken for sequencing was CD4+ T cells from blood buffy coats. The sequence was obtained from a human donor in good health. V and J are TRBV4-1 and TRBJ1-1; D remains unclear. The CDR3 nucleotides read TGCGCCAGCAGCCAAGACCCCCGGGCGTGGCTCACTGAAGCTTTCTTT. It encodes CASSQDPRAWLTEAFF.